This is a list of T cell receptor beta chains from one sample in a study of blood T cells in healthy people across ages. Each CDR3 protein is one row after TCRdb ran MiXCR on the 5' RACE reads. The data contain over 950,000 distinct CDR3 sequences, around 54% of them singletons. Sequenced: blood. Every receptor here comes from a woman aged 60-75 years in good health. The CDR3 runs from the conserved cysteine through the conserved F or W. Fields, in order: D gene, V gene, J gene, clone size, CDR3 protein, CDR3 DNA. A D gene is named only where the DNA matches it firmly. Not every row has a clone size; where given, it reads once, few, many or a size class.

d_gene: .; v_gene: TRBV24-1; j_gene: TRBJ2-4; abundance: few; CDR3aa: CATSDWYRVDKNIQYF; CDR3nt: TGTGCCACCAGTGATTGGTACAGGGTGGACAAAAACATTCAGTACTTC
d_gene: TRBD1; v_gene: TRBV29-1; j_gene: TRBJ2-7; abundance: few; CDR3aa: CSVARTGAYEQYF; CDR3nt: TGCAGCGTTGCGCGGACAGGAGCCTACGAGCAGTACTTC
d_gene: .; v_gene: TRBV20-1; j_gene: TRBJ2-7; abundance: few; CDR3aa: CSAPPGDSLYEQYF; CDR3nt: TGCAGTGCCCCCCCGGGGGACAGCCTCTACGAGCAGTACTTC
d_gene: TRBD1; v_gene: TRBV19; j_gene: TRBJ2-1; abundance: .; CDR3aa: CASSIRQGIHNEQFF; CDR3nt: TGTGCCAGTAGTATAAGACAGGGTATTCACAATGAGCAGTTCTTC
d_gene: .; v_gene: TRBV28; j_gene: TRBJ2-3; abundance: few; CDR3aa: CATHPPGRVDTQYF; CDR3nt: TGTGCCACCCACCCCCCGGGACGCGTAGATACGCAGTATTTT
d_gene: TRBD2; v_gene: TRBV5-1; j_gene: TRBJ2-1; abundance: .; CDR3aa: CASSLVGTSGSDEQFF; CDR3nt: TGCGCCAGCAGCTTGGTCGGGACTAGCGGGAGCGATGAGCAGTTCTTC
d_gene: TRBD2; v_gene: TRBV19; j_gene: TRBJ2-7; abundance: few; CDR3aa: CASSRGLAGDPYEQYF; CDR3nt: TGTGCCAGTAGTAGGGGACTAGCGGGAGACCCCTACGAGCAGTACTTC
d_gene: .; v_gene: TRBV10-3; j_gene: TRBJ2-7; abundance: .; CDR3aa: CAEGTGPQGRLYYEQYF; CDR3nt: TGTGCCGAAGGGACCGGGCCGCAGGGCAGACTGTACTACGAGCAGTACTTC
d_gene: TRBD1; v_gene: TRBV20-1; j_gene: TRBJ1-6; abundance: many; CDR3aa: CSARGRDRASNSPLHF; CDR3nt: TGCAGTGCTAGGGGCCGGGACAGGGCCTCTAATTCACCCCTCCACTTT
d_gene: .; v_gene: TRBV12-3/TRBV12-4; j_gene: TRBJ2-3; abundance: .; CDR3aa: CASSPFGAGLDTQYF; CDR3nt: TGTGCCAGCAGCCCGTTCGGGGCGGGATTAGATACGCAGTATTTT
d_gene: .; v_gene: TRBV12-3/TRBV12-4; j_gene: TRBJ2-1; abundance: few; CDR3aa: CASQGGSYNEQFF; CDR3nt: TGTGCCAGCCAAGGGGGCTCCTACAATGAGCAGTTCTTC
d_gene: .; v_gene: TRBV7-2; j_gene: TRBJ2-5; abundance: few; CDR3aa: CASSLLVRGAQETQYF; CDR3nt: TGTGCCAGCAGCTTATTGGTGAGGGGGGCCCAAGAGACCCAGTACTTC
d_gene: .; v_gene: TRBV4-2; j_gene: TRBJ2-7; abundance: .; CDR3aa: CASSQVVHPGPYEQYF; CDR3nt: TGTGCCAGCAGCCAAGTGGTCCACCCGGGACCCTACGAGCAGTACTTC
d_gene: .; v_gene: TRBV7-2; j_gene: TRBJ2-1; abundance: .; CDR3aa: CASSPLERQFF; CDR3nt: TGTGCCAGCAGCCCTTTAGAGAGGCAGTTCTTC
d_gene: .; v_gene: TRBV28; j_gene: TRBJ2-7; abundance: .; CDR3aa: CASSSTGRSDEQYF; CDR3nt: TGTGCCAGCAGCTCTACAGGGAGGTCGGACGAGCAGTACTTC
d_gene: .; v_gene: TRBV7-9; j_gene: TRBJ1-2; abundance: few; CDR3aa: CASSSVTGPGGYTF; CDR3nt: TGTGCCAGCAGCTCAGTCACAGGGCCCGGCGGCTACACCTTC
d_gene: .; v_gene: TRBV11-2; j_gene: TRBJ2-4; abundance: few; CDR3aa: CASSLDPRGAAKNIQYF; CDR3nt: TGTGCCAGCAGCTTAGATCCTAGGGGGGCAGCCAAAAACATTCAGTACTTC
d_gene: .; v_gene: TRBV12-3/TRBV12-4; j_gene: TRBJ1-5; abundance: .; CDR3aa: CASSFSRESNQPQHF; CDR3nt: TGTGCCAGCAGTTTCAGCAGGGAAAGCAATCAGCCCCAGCATTTT
d_gene: TRBD2; v_gene: TRBV20-1; j_gene: TRBJ2-1; abundance: .; CDR3aa: CSASFGTSGDNEQFF; CDR3nt: TGCAGTGCTTCTTTCGGGACTAGCGGAGACAATGAGCAGTTCTTC
d_gene: .; v_gene: TRBV29-1; j_gene: TRBJ2-3; abundance: many; CDR3aa: CSVEAQPDTQYF; CDR3nt: TGCAGCGTTGAGGCTCAGCCAGATACGCAGTATTTT
d_gene: .; v_gene: TRBV5-6; j_gene: TRBJ2-1; abundance: few; CDR3aa: CASSLHPINEQFF; CDR3nt: TGTGCCAGCAGCTTGCACCCCATCAATGAGCAGTTCTTC
d_gene: TRBD2; v_gene: TRBV4-2; j_gene: TRBJ2-2; abundance: .; CDR3aa: CASSQVKREPGELFF; CDR3nt: TGTGCCAGCAGCCAAGTGAAGCGGGAGCCCGGGGAGCTGTTTTTT
d_gene: .; v_gene: TRBV4-3; j_gene: TRBJ1-4; abundance: .; CDR3aa: CASSPSGTRVANEKLFF; CDR3nt: TGCGCCAGCAGCCCAAGTGGGACACGGGTGGCTAATGAAAAACTGTTTTTT
d_gene: .; v_gene: TRBV7-2; j_gene: TRBJ2-3; abundance: .; CDR3aa: CASSLRLGRDTQYF; CDR3nt: TGTGCCAGCAGCTTACGGTTAGGGAGAGATACGCAGTATTTT
d_gene: .; v_gene: TRBV2; j_gene: TRBJ2-5; abundance: .; CDR3aa: CASRVGHGVAQYF; CDR3nt: TGTGCCAGCAGAGTTGGACACGGGGTGGCCCAGTACTTC
d_gene: .; v_gene: TRBV3-1; j_gene: TRBJ2-1; abundance: .; CDR3aa: CASSQEVADYNEQFF; CDR3nt: TGTGCCAGCAGCCAAGAAGTAGCGGACTACAATGAGCAGTTCTTC
d_gene: TRBD2; v_gene: TRBV20-1; j_gene: TRBJ2-7; abundance: .; CDR3aa: CSARDPQAGGYEQYF; CDR3nt: TGCAGTGCTAGAGATCCCCAAGCGGGAGGCTACGAGCAGTACTTC
d_gene: .; v_gene: TRBV6-2/TRBV6-3; j_gene: TRBJ1-2; abundance: .; CDR3aa: CASSFSGLYGYTF; CDR3nt: TGTGCCAGCAGTTTCTCAGGGCTGTATGGCTACACCTTC
d_gene: .; v_gene: TRBV12-3/TRBV12-4; j_gene: TRBJ2-2; abundance: .; CDR3aa: CASSPVYAGELFF; CDR3nt: TGTGCCAGCAGTCCTGTTTACGCCGGGGAGCTGTTTTTT
d_gene: .; v_gene: TRBV3-1; j_gene: TRBJ2-7; abundance: once; CDR3aa: CASSRSTLFEQYF; CDR3nt: TGTGCCAGCAGCCGATCTACCCTATTCGAGCAGTACTTC
d_gene: .; v_gene: TRBV7-9; j_gene: TRBJ2-1; abundance: once; CDR3aa: CASSPHPGRGDNEQFF; CDR3nt: TGTGCCAGCAGCCCCCATCCCGGGAGAGGCGACAATGAGCAGTTCTTC
d_gene: .; v_gene: TRBV6-1; j_gene: TRBJ2-7; abundance: once; CDR3aa: CASRAGFEQYF; CDR3nt: TGTGCCAGCAGGGCCGGGTTTGAGCAGTACTTC
d_gene: .; v_gene: TRBV7-9; j_gene: TRBJ2-5; abundance: few; CDR3aa: CASSPIQETQYF; CDR3nt: TGTGCCAGCAGCCCTATCCAAGAGACCCAGTACTTC
d_gene: .; v_gene: TRBV7-3; j_gene: TRBJ2-7; abundance: .; CDR3aa: CASSARGGYEQYF; CDR3nt: TGTGCCAGCAGCGCAAGGGGGGGCTACGAGCAGTACTTC
d_gene: TRBD2; v_gene: TRBV5-1; j_gene: TRBJ2-1; abundance: few; CDR3aa: CASSFQRDRYEQFF; CDR3nt: TGCGCCAGCAGCTTTCAGCGGGATAGGTATGAGCAGTTCTTC
d_gene: .; v_gene: TRBV7-2; j_gene: TRBJ2-3; abundance: .; CDR3aa: CASSRTRGEAQYF; CDR3nt: TGTGCCAGCAGTCGAACTAGGGGCGAGGCGCAGTATTTT
d_gene: .; v_gene: TRBV12-5; j_gene: TRBJ1-1; abundance: .; CDR3aa: CASGFQGKALLNTEAFF; CDR3nt: TGTGCTAGTGGGTTCCAGGGTAAGGCTCTCTTGAACACTGAAGCTTTCTTT
d_gene: TRBD2; v_gene: TRBV28; j_gene: TRBJ2-3; abundance: .; CDR3aa: CASSSLRSLAGIPDTQYF; CDR3nt: TGTGCCAGCAGTTCCCTAAGATCTCTAGCGGGAATACCAGATACGCAGTATTTT
d_gene: .; v_gene: TRBV6-2/TRBV6-3; j_gene: TRBJ2-7; abundance: .; CDR3aa: CASSSQQGYEQYF; CDR3nt: TGTGCCAGCAGTTCCCAACAGGGCTACGAGCAGTACTTC
d_gene: TRBD1; v_gene: TRBV12-3/TRBV12-4; j_gene: TRBJ1-5; abundance: .; CDR3aa: CASNPGGAGNQPQHF; CDR3nt: TGTGCCAGCAACCCAGGGGGCGCGGGTAATCAGCCCCAGCATTTT
d_gene: .; v_gene: TRBV10-3; j_gene: TRBJ2-3; abundance: few; CDR3aa: CAITADWSFTTDTQYF; CDR3nt: TGTGCCATCACGGCCGATTGGAGTTTTACCACAGATACGCAGTATTTT
d_gene: TRBD2; v_gene: TRBV28; j_gene: TRBJ2-3; abundance: .; CDR3aa: CAIVGLAGMDWRADTQYF; CDR3nt: TGTGCCATCGTGGGACTAGCGGGAATGGATTGGCGTGCAGATACGCAGTATTTT
d_gene: .; v_gene: TRBV5-1; j_gene: TRBJ1-5; abundance: once; CDR3aa: CASSLVQGGQPQHF; CDR3nt: TGCGCCAGCAGCTTGGTCCAGGGTGGCCAGCCCCAGCATTTT